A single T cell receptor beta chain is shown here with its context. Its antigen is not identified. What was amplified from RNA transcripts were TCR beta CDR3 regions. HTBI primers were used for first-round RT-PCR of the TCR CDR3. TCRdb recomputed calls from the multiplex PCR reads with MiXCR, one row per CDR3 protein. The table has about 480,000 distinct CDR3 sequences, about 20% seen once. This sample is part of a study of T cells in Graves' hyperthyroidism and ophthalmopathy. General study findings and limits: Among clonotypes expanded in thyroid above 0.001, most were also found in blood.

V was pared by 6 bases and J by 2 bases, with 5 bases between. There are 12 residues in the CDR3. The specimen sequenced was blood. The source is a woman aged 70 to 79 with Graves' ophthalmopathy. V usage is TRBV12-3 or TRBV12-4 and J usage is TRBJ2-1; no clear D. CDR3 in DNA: TGTGCCAGCAGACGGGCCTACAATGAGCAGTTCTTC. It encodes CASRRAYNEQFF.